These 3 T cell receptor beta chains were all obtained from the same sample, sequenced in a study of blood T cell repertoires in COVID-19. This table comes from immunoSEQ multiplex PCR, and its TCRdb copy is limited to in-frame clones, with some not included. The data contain approximately 150,000 clones, about four fifths of them seen just once; the ten biggest clones take up roughly 2%. Material for sequencing was peripheral blood. These receptors were obtained from a woman aged 80 or older with acute or convalescent COVID-19.

This clone is a singleton in its sample. The chain carries TRBV29-1 and TRBJ2-2; TRBD1 aligns across 7 bases. CDR1 and CDR2 from the germline V gene are SQVTM and ANQGSEA. The CDR3 length is 14 residues. V trimming: 7 bases; J trimming: 2 bases; junction bases outside the gene matches: 7. The DNA for the CDR3 is TGCAGCGCTGGGGGACAGCCTAACACCGGGGAGCTGTTTTTT. The encoded protein is CSAGGQPNTGELFF.

The rearrangement joins TRBV6-2 or TRBV6-3 to TRBJ2-6; D ambiguous. Germline-derived CDR1 and CDR2 are MNHEY and SVGEGT. V lost 4 bases and J 4 bases, leaving 11 bases between the germline ends. CDR3 length: 15 amino acids. The CDR3 region is CASSSYLRGANVLTF. The CDR3 nucleotides read TGTGCCAGCAGTTCTTACCTTAGAGGGGCCAACGTCCTGACTTTC.

The rearrangement joins TRBV7-2 to TRBJ1-2, with a tentative D call TRBD1 (5 bases). CDR1 SGHTA and CDR2 FQGNSA come from the germline V gene. CDR3 length: 14 amino acids. V gave up 1 base and J gave up 8 bases, with 14 bases separating them. The DNA for the CDR3 is TGTGCCAGCAGCTTAGGTCGGGGGGTGTGGGGCTACACCTTC. Protein product: CASSLGRGVWGYTF.